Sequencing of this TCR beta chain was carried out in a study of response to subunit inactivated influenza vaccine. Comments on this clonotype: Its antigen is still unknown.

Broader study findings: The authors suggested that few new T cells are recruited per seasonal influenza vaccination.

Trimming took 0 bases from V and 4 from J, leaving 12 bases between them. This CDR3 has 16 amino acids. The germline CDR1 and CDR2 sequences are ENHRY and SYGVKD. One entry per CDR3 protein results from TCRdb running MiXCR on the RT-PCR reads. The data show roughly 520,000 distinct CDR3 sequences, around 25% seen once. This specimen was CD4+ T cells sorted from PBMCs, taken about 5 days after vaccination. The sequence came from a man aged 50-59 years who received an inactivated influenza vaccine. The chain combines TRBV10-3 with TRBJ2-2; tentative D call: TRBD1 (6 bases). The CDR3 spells CAISESRRTVTGELFF. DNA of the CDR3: TGTGCCATCAGTGAGTCGAGACGGACAGTCACCGGGGAGCTGTTTTTT.